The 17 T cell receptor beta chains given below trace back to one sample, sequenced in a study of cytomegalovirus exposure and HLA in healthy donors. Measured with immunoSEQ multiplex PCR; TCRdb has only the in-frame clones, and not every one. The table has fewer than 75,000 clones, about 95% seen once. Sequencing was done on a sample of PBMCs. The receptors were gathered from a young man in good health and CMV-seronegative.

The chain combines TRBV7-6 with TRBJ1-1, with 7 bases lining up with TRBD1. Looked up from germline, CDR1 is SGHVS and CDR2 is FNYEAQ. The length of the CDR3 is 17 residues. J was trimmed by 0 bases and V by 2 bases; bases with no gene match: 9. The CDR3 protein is CASSLSGPGGLNTEAFF. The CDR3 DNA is TGTGCCAGCAGCTTAAGTGGGCCAGGGGGTTTGAACACTGAAGCTTTCTTT.

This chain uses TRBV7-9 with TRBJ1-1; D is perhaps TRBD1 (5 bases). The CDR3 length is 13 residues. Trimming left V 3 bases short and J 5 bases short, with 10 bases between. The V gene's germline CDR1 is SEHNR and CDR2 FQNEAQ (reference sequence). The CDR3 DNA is TGTGCCAGCAGCTTTAGGGGAGGGACTGAAGCTTTCTTT. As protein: CASSFRGGTEAFF.

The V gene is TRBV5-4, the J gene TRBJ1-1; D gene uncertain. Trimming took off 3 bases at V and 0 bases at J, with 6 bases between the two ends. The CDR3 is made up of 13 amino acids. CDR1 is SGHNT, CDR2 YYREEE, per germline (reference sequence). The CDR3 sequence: CASSSLLNTEAFF. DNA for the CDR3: TGTGCCAGCAGCTCCCTATTGAACACTGAAGCTTTCTTT.

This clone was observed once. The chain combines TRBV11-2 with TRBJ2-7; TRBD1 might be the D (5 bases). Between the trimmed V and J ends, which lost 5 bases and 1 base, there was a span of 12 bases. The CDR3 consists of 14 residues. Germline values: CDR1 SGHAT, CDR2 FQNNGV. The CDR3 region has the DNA TGTGCCAGCAGCCCGTCTCAGGGATCCTACGAGCAGTACTTC. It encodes CASSPSQGSYEQYF.

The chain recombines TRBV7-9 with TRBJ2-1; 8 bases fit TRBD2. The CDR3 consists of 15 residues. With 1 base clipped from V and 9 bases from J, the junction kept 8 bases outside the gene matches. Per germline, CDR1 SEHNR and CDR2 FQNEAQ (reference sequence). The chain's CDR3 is CASSLGGGRVSEQFF. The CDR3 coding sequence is TGTGCCAGCAGCTTAGGCGGGGGGCGAGTCAGTGAGCAGTTCTTC.

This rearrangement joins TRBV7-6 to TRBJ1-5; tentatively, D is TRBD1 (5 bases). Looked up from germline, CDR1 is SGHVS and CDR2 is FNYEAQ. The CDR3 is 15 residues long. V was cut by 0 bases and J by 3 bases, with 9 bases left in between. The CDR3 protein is CASSLAPGNNQPQHF. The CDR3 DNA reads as TGTGCCAGCAGCTTAGCTCCAGGGAACAATCAGCCCCAGCATTTT.

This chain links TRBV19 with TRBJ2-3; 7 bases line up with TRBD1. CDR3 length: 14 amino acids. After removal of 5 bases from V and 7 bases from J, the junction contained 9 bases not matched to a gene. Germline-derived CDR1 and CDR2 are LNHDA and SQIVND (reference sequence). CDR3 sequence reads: CASSARQGTNTQYF. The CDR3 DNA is TGTGCCAGTAGTGCCCGACAGGGTACAAATACGCAGTATTTT.

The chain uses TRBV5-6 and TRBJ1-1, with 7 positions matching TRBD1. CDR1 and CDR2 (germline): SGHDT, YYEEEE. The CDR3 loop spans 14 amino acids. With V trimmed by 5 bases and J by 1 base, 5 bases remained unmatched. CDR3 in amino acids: CASRPGQENTEAFF. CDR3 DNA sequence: TGTGCCAGCAGACCTGGACAGGAGAACACTGAAGCTTTCTTT.

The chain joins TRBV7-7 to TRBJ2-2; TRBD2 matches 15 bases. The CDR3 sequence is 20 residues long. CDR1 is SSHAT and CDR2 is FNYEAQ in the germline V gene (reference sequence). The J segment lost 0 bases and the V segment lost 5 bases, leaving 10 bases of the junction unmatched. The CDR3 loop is CASSASGTSGGNTNTGELFF. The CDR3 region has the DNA TGTGCCAGCAGCGCGTCCGGGACTAGCGGGGGGAATACGAACACCGGGGAGCTGTTTTTT.

The CDR3: CASSLGERSTDTQYF. Written as DNA, the CDR3 is TGTGCCAGCAGTTTAGGAGAGCGGAGCACAGATACGCAGTATTTT. The V and J genes are TRBV28 and TRBJ2-3; tentative D call: TRBD2 (5 bases). CDR1 MDHEN and CDR2 SYDVKM come from the germline V gene. There are 15 residues in the CDR3. Trimming pared 2 bases from V and 0 bases from J, leaving 9 bases between. The full variable domain, with the rest looked up from reference TRBV28 and TRBJ2-3, is DVKVTQSSRYLVKRTGEKVFLECVQDMDHENMFWYRQDPGLGLRLIYFSYDVKMKEKGDIPEGYSVSREKKERFSLILESASTNQTSMYLCASSLGERSTDTQYFGPGTRLTVL.

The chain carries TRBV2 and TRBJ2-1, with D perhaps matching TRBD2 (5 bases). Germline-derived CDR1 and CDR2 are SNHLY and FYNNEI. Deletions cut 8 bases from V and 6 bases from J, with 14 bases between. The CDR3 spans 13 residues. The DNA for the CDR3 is TGTGCCAGCCGGACTCTAGTCCCCAATGAGCAGTTCTTC. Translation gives CASRTLVPNEQFF.

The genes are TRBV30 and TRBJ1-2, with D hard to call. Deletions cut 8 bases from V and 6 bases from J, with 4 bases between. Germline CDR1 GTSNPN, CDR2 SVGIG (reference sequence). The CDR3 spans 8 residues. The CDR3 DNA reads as TGTGCCACAGATGGCTACACCTTC. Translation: CATDGYTF. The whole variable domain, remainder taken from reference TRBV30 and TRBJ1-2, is SQTIHQWPATLVQPVGSPLSLECTVEGTSNPNLYWYRQAAGRGLQLLFYSVGIGQISSEVPQNLSASRPQDRQFILSSKKLLLSDSGFYLCATDGYTFGSGTRLTVV.

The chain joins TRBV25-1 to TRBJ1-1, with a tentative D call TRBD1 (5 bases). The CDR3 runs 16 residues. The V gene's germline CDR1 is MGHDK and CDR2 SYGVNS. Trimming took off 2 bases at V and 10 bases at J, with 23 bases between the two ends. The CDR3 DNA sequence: TGTGCCAGCAGTGAAATAGGGGTTGGGAAACCTCGAGGAGCTTTCTTT. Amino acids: CASSEIGVGKPRGAFF.

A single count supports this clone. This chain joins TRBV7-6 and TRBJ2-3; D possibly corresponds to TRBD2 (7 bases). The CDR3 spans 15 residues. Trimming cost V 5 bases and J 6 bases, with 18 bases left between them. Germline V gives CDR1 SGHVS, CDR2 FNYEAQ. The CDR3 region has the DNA TGTGCCAGCAGCGAGCGGGGCCTAGGGGGGGATACGCAGTATTTT. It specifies CASSERGLGGDTQYF.

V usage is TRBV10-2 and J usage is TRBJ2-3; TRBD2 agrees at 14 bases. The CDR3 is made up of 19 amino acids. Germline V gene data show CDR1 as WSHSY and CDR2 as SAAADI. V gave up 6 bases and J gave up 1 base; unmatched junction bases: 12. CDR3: CASRGPGLAGAVGTDTQYF. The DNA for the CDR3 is TGCGCCAGCAGGGGACCGGGACTAGCGGGGGCCGTCGGCACAGATACGCAGTATTTT.

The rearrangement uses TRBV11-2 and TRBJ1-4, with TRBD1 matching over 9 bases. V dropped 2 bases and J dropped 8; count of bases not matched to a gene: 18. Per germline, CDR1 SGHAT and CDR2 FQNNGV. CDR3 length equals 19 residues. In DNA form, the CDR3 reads TGTGCCAGCAGCTTAAGCCCGACAGGGGGACGATCTGGTCGGGAAAAACTGTTTTTT. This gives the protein CASSLSPTGGRSGREKLFF.

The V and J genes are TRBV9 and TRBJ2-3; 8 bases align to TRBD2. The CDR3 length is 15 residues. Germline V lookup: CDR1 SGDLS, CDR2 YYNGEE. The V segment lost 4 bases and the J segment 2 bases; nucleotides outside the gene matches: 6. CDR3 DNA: TGTGCCAGCAGCCCCCGCGGGGGGTTCACAGATACGCAGTATTTT. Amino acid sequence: CASSPRGGFTDTQYF.